The 29 T cell receptor beta chains below all came from one sample that was sequenced in a study of cytomegalovirus exposure and HLA in healthy donors. Researchers ran the PCR with 60 Vbeta and 13 Jbeta primers. TCRdb's copy holds only in-frame clones and misses some; the assay was immunoSEQ multiplex PCR. The repertoire holds over 150,000 clones, around 80% seen once, with 0.95% to 1.5% in the top ten. The sequenced sample was PBMCs. The receptors were gathered from a boy younger than 10 in good health and CMV-seronegative.

The V and J genes are TRBV5-1 and TRBJ2-3; weak D call: TRBD1 (6 bases). V was clipped by 2 bases and J by 4 bases, with 14 bases between them. Germline CDR1 and CDR2: SGHRS and YFSETQ. The CDR3 consists of 15 residues. CDR3 sequence (DNA): TGCGCCAGCAGCTTCCGGGACAACCCACCAGATACGCAGTATTTT. As protein: CASSFRDNPPDTQYF.

The chain uses TRBV19 and TRBJ1-2, with D hard to call. Germline V gene lookup returns CDR1 LNHDA and CDR2 SQIVND (reference sequence). V lost 1 base to trimming and J lost 2 bases, with 20 bases between them. CDR3 length: 18 amino acids. CDR3 in amino acids: CASSIVPWSERPNYGYTF. CDR3 nucleotides: TGTGCCAGTAGTATAGTACCCTGGAGCGAGCGACCAAACTATGGCTACACCTTC.

A word on this clone: An end of the junction differs from the germline gene, which may be a read error. V is TRBV29-1 and J is TRBJ2-7; 7 bases are a match to TRBD1. CDR1 SQVTM and CDR2 ANQGSEA come from the germline V gene. There are 9 residues in the CDR3. In DNA form, the CDR3 reads TGCAGCGCCTATATCGGGACAGACTTC. Its protein product is CSAYIGTDF.

This chain connects TRBV27 to TRBJ2-3; 10 bases fit TRBD1. Trimming at V came to 6 bases and at J to 1 base, leaving 7 bases not matched to a gene. The CDR3 has 16 amino acids. Germline-derived CDR1 and CDR2 are MNHEY and SMNVEV (reference sequence). The CDR3 DNA sequence: TGTGCCAGCAGATACACCGGGACAGGGGGCACAGATACGCAGTATTTT. Amino acid sequence: CASRYTGTGGTDTQYF.

This chain joins TRBV2 and TRBJ2-1, with 9 nucleotides matching TRBD2. This CDR3 comprises 14 residues. V gave up 7 bases and J gave up 4 bases; unmatched junction bases: 5. Germline V gives CDR1 SNHLY, CDR2 FYNNEI. The CDR3 here is CASTLAGSYNEQFF. DNA of the CDR3: TGTGCCAGCACGCTAGCGGGGAGTTACAATGAGCAGTTCTTC.

The V call is TRBV5-8, the J call TRBJ2-2; possible D gene TRBD2, 5 bases. Trimming shortened V by 3 bases and J by 0 bases, and 12 bases separated the two germline ends. Per the germline V gene, CDR1 is SGHTS and CDR2 is YDEGEE. The CDR3 has 16 residues. As DNA, the CDR3 is TGTGCCAGCAGCTCCGGACTGATCGCGAACACCGGGGAGCTGTTTTTT. Its translation: CASSSGLIANTGELFF.

The V call is TRBV19, the J call TRBJ1-2; D is unclear. Trimming stripped 7 bases from V and 4 bases from J, with 16 bases between. The CDR3 sequence is 14 residues long. CDR1 is LNHDA and CDR2 is SQIVND in the germline V gene (reference sequence). The CDR3 spells CASNPAGRSYGYTF. The CDR3 region has the DNA TGTGCCAGTAACCCGGCGGGCCGGAGCTATGGCTACACCTTC.

Only a few counts were recorded for this clone. The chain carries TRBV4-3 and TRBJ2-3, with TRBD2 matching 7 bases. The germline V gene encodes CDR1 LGHNA and CDR2 YSLEER. The CDR3 is made up of 16 amino acids. V was pared by 0 bases and J by 5 bases, with 8 bases of the junction left unmatched. As DNA, the CDR3 is TGCGCCAGCAGCCAAGATTTGACGGGGGGTTTAGATACGCAGTATTTT. Protein sequence: CASSQDLTGGLDTQYF.

This chain links TRBV27 with TRBJ1-4; the match to TRBD1 covers 9 bases. V gave up 5 bases and J gave up 7 bases; unmatched junction bases: 11. Germline V CDR1 and CDR2: MNHEY, SMNVEV (reference sequence). The CDR3 is 16 residues long. Written as DNA, the CDR3 is TGTGCCAGCAGTCCGCCCTCGACAGGGGGGGGTGAAAAACTGTTTTTT. Translated: CASSPPSTGGGEKLFF.

The V gene is TRBV27, the J gene TRBJ2-3, with no clear D. The CDR3 spans 11 residues. Germline V gene data show CDR1 as MNHEY and CDR2 as SMNVEV (reference sequence). Trimming removed 7 bases at V and 5 bases at J, with 7 bases between. The CDR3 DNA reads TGTGCCAGCACCCGAGGAGATACGCAGTATTTT. Protein sequence: CASTRGDTQYF.

This chain uses TRBV7-9 with TRBJ2-7; D is perhaps TRBD2 (7 bases). Per the germline V gene, CDR1 is SEHNR and CDR2 is FQNEAQ (reference sequence). Trimming pared 8 bases from V and 7 bases from J, leaving 21 bases between. The CDR3 spans 14 residues. The CDR3 protein is CASRGGGHVLEQYV. CDR3 bases: TGTGCCAGCCGTGGGGGGGGACACGTCTTAGAGCAGTACGTC.

In the case of this clone: At one of its ends the junction is not consistent with the germline gene, which may arise from a read error. The chain uses TRBV6-5 and TRBJ1-2, with D possibly being TRBD1 (6 bases). The CDR3 has 13 amino acids. Germline values: CDR1 MNHEY, CDR2 SVGAGI. CDR3 sequence reads: CASSGQHYYGYTF. The CDR3 DNA follows: TGTGCCAGCAGCGGACAGCACTACTACGGCTACACCTTC.

The V gene is TRBV27, the J gene TRBJ2-7; the match to TRBD2 covers 10 bases. Germline-derived CDR1 and CDR2 are MNHEY and SMNVEV (reference sequence). CDR3 size: 14 residues. The ends lost 7 bases at V and 2 bases at J; junction bases unmatched: 5. The CDR3 sequence is CASNEAGGTYEQYF. In DNA, the CDR3 is TGTGCCAGCAATGAAGCGGGAGGGACCTACGAGCAGTACTTC.

In regard to this clone: At one of its ends the junction is not consistent with the germline gene, which may arise from a read error. The chain carries TRBV7-7 and TRBJ2-1; 9 positions match TRBD1. CDR3 length equals 14 residues. CDR1 SSHAT and CDR2 FNYEAQ come from the germline V gene (reference sequence). The CDR3 spells CASSPGTGFNEQFF. CDR3 in DNA: TGTGCTAGCAGCCCGGGGACAGGGTTCAATGAGCAGTTCTTC.

The chain uses TRBV15 and TRBJ2-7, with a possible D match to TRBD2 (5 bases). This CDR3 spans 16 amino acids. Germline CDR1 is LNHNV and CDR2 is YYDKDF (reference sequence). The germline V and J ends were trimmed by 2 bases and 0 bases, with 14 bases remaining between them. The CDR3 reads CATSRTRTEPSYEQYF. Here the CDR3 DNA reads TGTGCCACCAGCAGAACGAGGACTGAGCCCTCCTACGAGCAGTACTTC.

The rearrangement uses TRBV5-1 and TRBJ2-5; TRBD2 matches at 14 bases. Germline CDR1 SGHRS, CDR2 YFSETQ. Losses at the gene ends were 4 bases for V and 4 bases for J; bases not matched to a gene: 9. The CDR3 runs 17 residues. The CDR3 spells CASSPWTSGGQGETQYF. The CDR3 DNA sequence: TGCGCCAGCAGCCCATGGACTAGCGGGGGGCAAGGAGAGACCCAGTACTTC.

In DNA, the CDR3 is TGCGCCAGCAGCCAAGACGGCGGGAGGGCCACTTACAATGAGCAGTTCTTC. This sequence encodes CASSQDGGRATYNEQFF. The V call is TRBV4-1, the J call TRBJ2-1; 9 nucleotides align to TRBD2. Losses at the gene ends were 0 bases for V and 4 bases for J; bases not matched to a gene: 7. The CDR3 is 17 amino acids. Germline loops: CDR1 MGHRA, CDR2 YSYEKL.

This clone was seen just once. The chain recombines TRBV5-1 with TRBJ2-1; no clear D gene. The V gene lost 1 base and the J gene lost 9 bases, with 14 bases spanning the gap. CDR1 and CDR2 (germline): SGHRS, YFSETQ. The CDR3 runs to 14 residues. CDR3 sequence reads: CASSLNPIIGEQFF. CDR3 nucleotide sequence: TGCGCCAGCAGCTTGAACCCTATTATTGGTGAGCAGTTCTTC.

The chain uses TRBV4-3 and TRBJ2-1; D might be TRBD1 (6 bases). Germline lookup yields CDR1 LGHNA and CDR2 YSLEER. Trimming pared 2 bases from V and 8 bases from J, leaving 10 bases between. The CDR3 contains 13 residues. The CDR3 bases are TGCGCCAGCAGCCAAAAGGGGGATGATGAGCAGTTCTTC. Translating gives CASSQKGDDEQFF.

This chain links TRBV9 with TRBJ2-1; 11 nucleotides align to TRBD1. Germline CDR1 reads SGDLS; CDR2 reads YYNGEE. The ends lost 3 bases at V and 6 bases at J; junction bases unmatched: 8. The CDR3 extends over 16 amino acids. The CDR3 sequence is CASSAPSGTGGNEQFF. CDR3 bases: TGTGCCAGCAGCGCCCCATCCGGGACAGGGGGCAATGAGCAGTTCTTC.

The chain employs TRBV11-2 and TRBJ2-7; D possibly corresponds to TRBD2 (6 bases). The CDR3 sequence is 15 residues long. Germline assignment: CDR1 SGHAT and CDR2 FQNNGV. V shed 1 base and J shed 4 bases, with 14 bases lying between them. In DNA form, the CDR3 reads TGTGCCAGCAGCTTAGTGTCAGCGGGTCCTTACGAGCAGTACTTC. This translates into CASSLVSAGPYEQYF.

The chain couples TRBV7-2 to TRBJ2-7, with D tentatively TRBD2 (5 bases). The V and J ends lost 1 base and 7 bases respectively, with 8 bases between them. The CDR3 is 12 residues long. Germline assignment: CDR1 SGHTA and CDR2 FQGNSA. CDR3 nucleotide sequence: TGTGCCAGCAGCTTAGGCGGGTTGGAGCAGTACTTC. This sequence encodes CASSLGGLEQYF.

This clone has a handful of counts. The V gene is TRBV30, the J gene TRBJ2-5, with 11 bases identical to TRBD2. The V gene's germline CDR1 is GTSNPN and CDR2 SVGIG (reference sequence). There are 15 residues in the CDR3. Unmatched junction bases numbered 5, after V lost 4 bases and J lost 1 base. The CDR3 nucleotides read TGTGCCTGGACCTTAGCGGGAGGGCCCCAAGAGACCCAGTACTTC. Protein sequence: CAWTLAGGPQETQYF.

The rearrangement links TRBV29-1 to TRBJ2-7; TRBD2 might be the D (6 bases). The CDR3 length is 13 residues. V dropped 6 bases and J dropped 5 bases, with 17 bases sitting between them. Germline V gives CDR1 SQVTM, CDR2 ANQGSEA. This CDR3 is CSVTGEFSHEQYF. CDR3 DNA sequence: TGCAGCGTAACGGGAGAGTTTTCCCACGAGCAGTACTTC.

This chain joins TRBV2 and TRBJ1-2; 8 bases are a match to TRBD1. CDR1 and CDR2 from the germline V gene are SNHLY and FYNNEI. CDR3 length: 16 amino acids. J gave up 2 bases and V 9 bases, and 14 bases lay outside the gene matches. CDR3 loop: CARELGRGRSNYGYTF. CDR3 in DNA: TGTGCCAGAGAATTGGGCAGGGGGCGGTCGAACTATGGCTACACCTTC.

The chain has TRBV2 and TRBJ1-4, with TRBD1 identical over 9 bases. The CDR3 runs to 16 residues. J was trimmed by 8 bases and V by 4 bases; bases with no gene match: 11. Germline V gene sequence: CDR1 SNHLY, CDR2 FYNNEI. The DNA for the CDR3 is TGTGCCAGCAGTGGGCCCTCCGACAGGGGGGGGGAAAAACTGTTTTTT. It translates to CASSGPSDRGGEKLFF.

This sequence joins TRBV30 and TRBJ1-1; 9 nucleotides align to TRBD1. Per germline, CDR1 GTSNPN and CDR2 SVGIG (reference sequence). V lost 5 bases, J lost 5 bases, and 6 bases stayed unmatched. CDR3 length equals 13 residues. The CDR3 is CAWVQGASTEAFF. The CDR3 bases are TGTGCCTGGGTACAGGGGGCGAGTACTGAAGCTTTCTTT. The full variable domain, its missing parts supplied by reference TRBV30 and TRBJ1-1, is SQTIHQWPATLVQPVGSPLSLECTVEGTSNPNLYWYRQAAGRGLQLLFYSVGIGQISSEVPQNLSASRPQDRQFILSSKKLLLSDSGFYLCAWVQGASTEAFFGQGTRLTVV.

CDR3 region: CACGQGTDTQYF. DNA of the CDR3: TGTGCCTGCGGACAGGGGACAGATACGCAGTATTTT. V usage is TRBV30 and J usage is TRBJ2-3; 9 nucleotides line up with TRBD1. CDR3 length: 12 amino acids. The germline V gene encodes CDR1 GTSNPN and CDR2 SVGIG (reference sequence). J gave up 3 bases and V 6 bases, and 1 base lay outside the gene matches.

The J gene is TRBJ1-2, the V gene TRBV18; TRBD1 matches at 11 bases. V shed 6 bases and J 7 bases; nucleotides not matched to a gene: 7. This CDR3 region has 14 residues. The germline CDR1 and CDR2 sequences are KGHSH and LQKENI. CDR3 region: CASSRTGGAGGYTF. CDR3 DNA sequence: TGTGCCAGCTCGCGGACAGGGGGCGCCGGTGGCTACACCTTC.